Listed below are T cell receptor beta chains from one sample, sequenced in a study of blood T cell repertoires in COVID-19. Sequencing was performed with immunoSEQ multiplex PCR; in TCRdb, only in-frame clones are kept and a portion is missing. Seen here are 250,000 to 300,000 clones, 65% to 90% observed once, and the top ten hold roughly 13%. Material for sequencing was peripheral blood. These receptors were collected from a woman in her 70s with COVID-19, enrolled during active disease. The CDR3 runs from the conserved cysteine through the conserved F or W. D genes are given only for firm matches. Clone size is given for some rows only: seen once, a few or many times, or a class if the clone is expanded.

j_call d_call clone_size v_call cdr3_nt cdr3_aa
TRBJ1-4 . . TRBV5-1 TGCGCCAGCAGTATTACAGGGAATGAAAAACTGTTTTTT CASSITGNEKLFF
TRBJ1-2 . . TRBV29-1 TGCAGCGTCGACACCGGCGGAGGCTATGGCTACACCTTC CSVDTGGGYGYTF
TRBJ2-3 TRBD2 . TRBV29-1 TGCAGCGTCCGGACTAGCGGGTCCTACACAGATACGCAGTATTTT CSVRTSGSYTDTQYF
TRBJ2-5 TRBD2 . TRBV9 TGTGCCAGCAGCGTAGGTGGCGGGGGGGTGAAAGAGACCCAGTACTTC CASSVGGGGVKETQYF
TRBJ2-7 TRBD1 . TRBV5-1 TGCGCCAGCAGCTCGGGACAGGGGGCCTACGAGCAGTACTTC CASSSGQGAYEQYF
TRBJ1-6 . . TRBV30 TGTGCCTGGACCTCCCAAGCAAATTCACCCCTCCACTTT CAWTSQANSPLHF
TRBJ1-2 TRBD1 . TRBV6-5 TGTGCCAGCAGCTATCGGACAGGGAACTATGGCTACACCTTC CASSYRTGNYGYTF
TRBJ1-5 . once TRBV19 TGTGCCAGTAGTATCAATCGCAATCAGCCCCAGCATTTT CASSINRNQPQHF
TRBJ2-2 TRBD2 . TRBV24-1 TGTGCCACCAGCTCCGGGACTAGCGGGGCCTCGAACACCGGGGAGCTGTTTTTT CATSSGTSGASNTGELFF
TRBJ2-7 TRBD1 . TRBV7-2 TGTGCCAGCAGCCCAAGGACAGGGGGCGTGCACGAGCAGTACTTC CASSPRTGGVHEQYF
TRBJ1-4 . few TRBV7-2 TGTGCCAGCAGCTTAGCGGGTCAGGGTAGTGAAAAACTGTTTTTT CASSLAGQGSEKLFF
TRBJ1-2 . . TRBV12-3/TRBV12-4 TGTGCCAGCACTAACAGGGAGAACTATGGCTACACCTTC CASTNRENYGYTF
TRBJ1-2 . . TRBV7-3 TGTGCCAGCAGCTCCGGGCGGGGGCCCGGTGGCTACACCTTC CASSSGRGPGGYTF
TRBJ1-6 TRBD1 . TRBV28 TGTGCCAGCACCGGGACAGGGAATTCACCCCTCCACTTT CASTGTGNSPLHF
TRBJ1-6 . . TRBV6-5 TGTGCCACCCTCCGGGGCTATAATTCACCCCTCCACTTT CATLRGYNSPLHF
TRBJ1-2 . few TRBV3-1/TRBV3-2 TGTGCCAGCAGCCAACAGTCGAACTATGGCTACACCTTC CASSQQSNYGYTF
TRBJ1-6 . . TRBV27 TGTGCCAGCAGTTTTGCACTAGGGTTTGGGAATTCACCCCTCCACTTT CASSFALGFGNSPLHF
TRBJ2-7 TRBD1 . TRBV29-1 TGCAGCGTTTCCCTACAGGGGTACGAGCAGTACTTC CSVSLQGYEQYF
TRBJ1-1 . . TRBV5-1 TGCGCCAGCAGCTTCGGCACTGAAGCTTTCTTT CASSFGTEAFF
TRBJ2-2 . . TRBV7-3 TGTGCCAGCAGCTTAACTAGACAGAACACCGGGGAGCTGTTTTTT CASSLTRQNTGELFF
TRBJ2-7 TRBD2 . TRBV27 TGTGCCAGCAGTTTGGTTCGGGGGGACCCCTACGAGCAGTACTTC CASSLVRGDPYEQYF
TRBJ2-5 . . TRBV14 TGTGCCAGCAGCCAAGGTCGGGTATACCAAGAGACCCAGTACTTC CASSQGRVYQETQYF
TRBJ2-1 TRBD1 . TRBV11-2 TGTGCCAGCAGCATGACAGGGAGAGGGGACTACAATGAGCAGTTCTTC CASSMTGRGDYNEQFF
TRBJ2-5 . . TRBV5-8 TGTGCCAGCAGCTTGCAGGGGGAGACCCAGTACTTC CASSLQGETQYF
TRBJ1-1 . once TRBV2 TGTGCCAGGAAAAAGACAGGATCCAACACTGAAGCTTTCTTT CARKKTGSNTEAFF
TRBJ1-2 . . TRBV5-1 TGCGCCAGCAGCCCGGGTTTAGGGGCTAACTATGGCTACACCTTC CASSPGLGANYGYTF
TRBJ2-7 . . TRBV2 TGTGCCAGCAGTGGACAGTCAATTTACGAGCAGTACTTC CASSGQSIYEQYF
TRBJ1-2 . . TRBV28 TGTGCCAGCAGTTTAGTGGCAGGGGAACGGTATGGCTACACCTTC CASSLVAGERYGYTF
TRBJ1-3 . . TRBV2 TGTGCCAGCAGGTCCTCAGAGACAGGAAACACCATATATTTT CASRSSETGNTIYF
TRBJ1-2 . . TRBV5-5 TGTGCCAGCAGCTGGGGCATTCGCTATGGCTACACCTTC CASSWGIRYGYTF
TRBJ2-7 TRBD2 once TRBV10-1 TGCGCCAGCATCCGTTATAGCGGGGGGGCCGCCTACGAGCAGTACTTC CASIRYSGGAAYEQYF
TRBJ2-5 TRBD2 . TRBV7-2 TGTGCCAGCAGCACCAGCGGGGGGGCCGCAGAGACCCAGTACTTC CASSTSGGAAETQYF
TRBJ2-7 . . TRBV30 TGTGCCTGGAGTGTAGGGAGGAGGCAGTACTTC CAWSVGRRQYF
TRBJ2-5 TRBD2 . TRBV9 TGTGCCAGCAGCGTTGGACTAGCGGTGGGAGAGACCCAGTACTTC CASSVGLAVGETQYF
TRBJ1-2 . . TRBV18 TGTGCCAGCTCACCACTAACGCGGCAGGGTGGCTACACCTTC CASSPLTRQGGYTF
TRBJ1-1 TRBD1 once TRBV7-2 TGTGCCAGCAGCTCCGGACAGGGGACCTTGAACACTGAAGCTTTCTTT CASSSGQGTLNTEAFF
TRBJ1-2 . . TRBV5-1 TGCGCCAGCAGCCCGGAGACGCCTTACTATGGCTACACCTTC CASSPETPYYGYTF
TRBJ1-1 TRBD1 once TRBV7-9 TGTGCCAGCAGCGGCCAGGGGGCCGAGACTGAAGCTTTCTTT CASSGQGAETEAFF
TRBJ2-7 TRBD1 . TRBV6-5 TGTGCCAGCAGGCGGACAGGCGGTCTAGACGAGCAGTACTTC CASRRTGGLDEQYF
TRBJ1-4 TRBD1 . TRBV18 TGTGCCAGCTCACCCGGGACAGTGGATGAAAAACTGTTTTTT CASSPGTVDEKLFF
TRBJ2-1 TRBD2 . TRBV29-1 TGCAGCGTTGTTCGGGAGGCCTACAATGAGCAGTTCTTC CSVVREAYNEQFF
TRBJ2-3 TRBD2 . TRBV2 TGTGCCAGCAGTGGGGGACTAGCGGGGGAAGATACGCAGTATTTT CASSGGLAGEDTQYF
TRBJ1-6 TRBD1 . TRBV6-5 TGTGCCAGCAGGCAGACAGGGCAAAATTCACCCCTCCACTTT CASRQTGQNSPLHF
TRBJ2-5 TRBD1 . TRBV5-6 TGTGCCAGCAGGCTCGCACCAGGGGGCGCAGAGACCCAGTACTTC CASRLAPGGAETQYF
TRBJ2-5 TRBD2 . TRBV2 TGTGCCAGCAGTTACTCGGGACTAGGGGAAGAGACCCAGTACTTC CASSYSGLGEETQYF
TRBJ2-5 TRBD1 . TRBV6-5 TGTGCCAGCAGAAGGGACAGCCAAGAGACCCAGTACTTC CASRRDSQETQYF
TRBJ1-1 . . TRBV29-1 TGCAGCGTTGAAGATTCGGGGAACACTGAAGCTTTCTTT CSVEDSGNTEAFF
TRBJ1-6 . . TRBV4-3 TGCGCCAGCAGCCACGCAGGGAAAAGCTCACCCCTCCACTTT CASSHAGKSSPLHF
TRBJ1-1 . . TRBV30 TGTGCCTGGAGGCGCGGGTCAGCCTCTGAAGCTTTCTTT CAWRRGSASEAFF
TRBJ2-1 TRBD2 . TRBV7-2 TGTGCCAGCAGCCCCAGGACTAGCGGGGGGGCCTTGAATGAGCAGTTCTTC CASSPRTSGGALNEQFF
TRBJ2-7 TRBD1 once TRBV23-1 TGCGCCAGCAGTCATCCGAAACGGGACAGGGAATTCTACGAGCAGTACTTC CASSHPKRDREFYEQYF
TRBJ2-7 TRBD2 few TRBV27 TGTGCCAGCAGTAAAACTAGCGGGGACTCCTACGAGCAGTACTTC CASSKTSGDSYEQYF
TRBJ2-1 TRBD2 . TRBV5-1 TGCGCCAGCAGCTTTAGCGGGGCATTTGGGAATGAGCAGTTCTTC CASSFSGAFGNEQFF